The sequence of this T cell receptor (beta chain) was determined in a study of blood T cell repertoires in COVID-19. Overall study: Samples of COVID-19 (acute and convalescent) were obtained from the United States, Italy and Spain.

Across fewer than 25 US areas, participants ranged in age from about 18 to 100 years. Researchers sorted participants into cohorts using their self-reported clinical history. The length of the CDR3 is 15 residues. Germline V gives CDR1 SGHDN, CDR2 FVKESK. Germline trimming cut 1 base from V and 6 bases from J; bases unmatched to any gene: 4. Original methodology: Researchers report that nucleated cell counts were estimated from reference gene primer amplification. Data came from immunoSEQ multiplex PCR; TCRdb stores just in-frame clones and leaves some out. V, J and clone size derive from that table, while D and trimming were established from the DNA sequence. The table includes 130,000 to 150,000 clones, roughly 89% detected once.

The source of this sequence is a woman between 50 and 59 years old who had been exposed to COVID-19. Sequenced: PBMCs or T cells enriched from blood (not recorded which). The rearrangement links TRBV14 to TRBJ2-1, with 9 bases that match TRBD2. CDR3 loop: CASSQGQREVNEQFF. The CDR3 DNA reads TGTGCCAGCAGCCAAGGCCAGCGGGAGGTCAATGAGCAGTTCTTC.